The 10 T cell receptor beta chains below all came from one sample that was sequenced in a study of CXCR3-negative and CXCR3-positive naive CD8 T cells. TRB cDNA libraries were made by UMI-labeled 5' RACE. TCRdb derives one entry per CDR3 protein from the 5' RACE reads, leaving out DNA. Its table records over 55,000 distinct CDR3 sequences. Study observations and caveats: CXCR3-negative naive cells had less hydrophobic TRB CDR3s than did CXCR3-positive naive cells.

These receptors lack a known antigen. The sample taken for sequencing was naive CXCR3+ CD8+ T cells from blood. This sample's subset: CD45RO-CCR7+CD27+CD95- naive CD8+ T cells expressing CXCR3 (TNR3+). The source is a human donor in good health. Some clones in this sample may be carry-over from other donors' samples.

V usage is TRBV20-1 and J usage is TRBJ2-7; TCRdb reports TRBD1, a call that lacks DNA to check it against. Germline assignment: CDR1 DFQATT and CDR2 SNEGSKA (reference sequence). This CDR3 comprises 15 residues. The CDR3 here is CSARAGDEPLYEQYF.

The chain uses TRBV7-3 and TRBJ1-5; checking the TCRdb D call of TRBD1 is not possible without DNA. The CDR3 is made up of 23 amino acids. From germline, CDR1 is SGHTA and CDR2 FQGTGA. CDR3: CASSLCLRLVWTGGELSNQPQHF.

By frequency, this clonotype is medium-sized. The chain's CDR3 is CATSRGQGPYEQYF. The V gene is TRBV15, the J gene TRBJ2-7. CDR3 length equals 14 residues. Looked up from germline, CDR1 is LNHNV and CDR2 is YYDKDF (reference sequence).

The chain employs TRBV5-1 and TRBJ2-1; with no DNA, the TCRdb D assignment of TRBD2 cannot be verified. Germline CDR1 SGHRS, CDR2 YFSETQ. There are 14 residues in the CDR3. CDR3 sequence: CASSPQGLYNEQFF.

This chain uses TRBV4-1 with TRBJ2-1; TCRdb proposes TRBD1, but this gene call is untestable without DNA. Germline V gene data show CDR1 as MGHRA and CDR2 as YSYEKL. The CDR3 has 15 residues. The CDR3 here is CASSQIIRTHNEQFF.

The chain is built from TRBV6-2 or TRBV6-3 and TRBJ2-1. The CDR3 runs to 12 residues. From germline, CDR1 is MNHEY and CDR2 SVGEGT. CDR3 sequence reads: CASSPIANEQFF.

This chain uses TRBV6-4 with TRBJ2-7; TCRdb returns TRBD2, unconfirmable since there is no DNA. Germline V gene lookup returns CDR1 MRHNA and CDR2 SNTAGT. The CDR3 contains 15 residues. The CDR3 loop is CASSEWRGEGYEQYF.

V and J are TRBV29-1 and TRBJ1-2; TCRdb reports TRBD1, a call that lacks DNA to check it against. In germline, CDR1 is SQVTM, CDR2 ANQGSEA. The CDR3 sequence is 14 residues long. The CDR3 reads CSGSGQDSNYGYTF.

In terms of frequency, this clonotype is medium-sized. This chain joins TRBV3-1 and TRBJ2-1. Germline CDR1 LGHDT, CDR2 YNNKEL (reference sequence). The CDR3 is made up of 15 amino acids. The CDR3 spells CASSQAPFPDNEQFF.

The chain combines TRBV19 with TRBJ2-1; TCRdb indicates TRBD2, and absent DNA this call remains unverified. Germline assignment: CDR1 LNHDA and CDR2 SQIVND (reference sequence). The CDR3 sequence is 16 residues long. This CDR3 is CASSIVAGDSYNEQFF.